This TCR beta chain is from a study of cytomegalovirus exposure and HLA in healthy donors. The protocol was immunoSEQ multiplex PCR, while the TCRdb copy is restricted to in-frame clones and leaves out a portion. The sample comprises roughly 200,000 clones, around 80% of which are singletons, and 1% to 1.5% rests with the top ten. The germline V gene encodes CDR1 MNHEY and CDR2 SVGAGI. V shed 0 bases and J shed 8 bases, with 8 bases lying between them. This CDR3 comprises 13 residues. Input material: PBMCs. The chain carries TRBV6-5 and TRBJ1-5; the D gene is possibly TRBD1 (5 bases). The source is a woman in her 30s in good health and CMV-seronegative. The CDR3 sequence: CASSYSLGEPQHF. DNA of the CDR3: TGTGCCAGCAGTTACTCCTTAGGGGAGCCCCAGCATTTT.